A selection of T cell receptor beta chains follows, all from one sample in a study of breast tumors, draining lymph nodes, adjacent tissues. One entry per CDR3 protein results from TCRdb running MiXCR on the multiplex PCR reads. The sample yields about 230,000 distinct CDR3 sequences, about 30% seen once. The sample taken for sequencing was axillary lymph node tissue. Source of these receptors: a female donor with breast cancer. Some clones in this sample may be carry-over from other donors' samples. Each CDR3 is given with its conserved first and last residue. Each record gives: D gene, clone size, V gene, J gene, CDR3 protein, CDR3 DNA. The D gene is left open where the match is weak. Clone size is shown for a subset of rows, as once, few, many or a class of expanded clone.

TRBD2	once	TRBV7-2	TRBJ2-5	CASRLAGEGTQSF	TGTGCCAGCAGGTTAGCGGGAGAAGGGACCCAGTCCTTC
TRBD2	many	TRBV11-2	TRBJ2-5	CASSLGSGSETQYF	TGTGCCAGCAGCTTAGGTAGCGGGAGTGAGACCCAGTACTTC
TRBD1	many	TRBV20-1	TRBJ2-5	CSAGQGGKTQYF	TGCAGTGCGGGACAGGGAGGAAAGACCCAGTACTTC
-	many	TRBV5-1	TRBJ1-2	CASSLVGDYGYTF	TGCGCCAGCAGCTTGGTGGGGGACTATGGCTACACCTTC
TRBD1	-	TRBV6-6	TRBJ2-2	CASSHAGGYTGDLFF	TGTGCCAGCAGTCACGCAGGGGGTTACACCGGGGATCTGTTTTTT
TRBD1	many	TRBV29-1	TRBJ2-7	CSAQGARGYYEQYF	TGCAGCGCCCAGGGGGCCAGGGGCTACTACGAGCAGTACTTC
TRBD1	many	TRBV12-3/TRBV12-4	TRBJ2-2	CASSPSSGTGFKLFF	TGTGCCAGCAGTCCATCCTCCGGGACAGGGTTTAAGCTGTTTTTT
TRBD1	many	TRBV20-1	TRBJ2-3	CSALPDRGRTDTQYF	TGCAGTGCGTTACCGGACAGGGGTCGAACAGATACGCAGTATTTT
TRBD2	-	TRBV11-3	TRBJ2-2	CASSLGPLAGECGGLFF	TGTGCCAGCAGCTTAGGTCCACTAGCGGGAGAATGCGGGGGGCTGTTTTTT
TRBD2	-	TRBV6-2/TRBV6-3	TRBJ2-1	CASRRLAGGYNEQFF	TGTGCCAGCAGGCGACTAGCGGGAGGGTACAATGAGCAGTTCTTC
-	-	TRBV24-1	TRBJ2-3	CATSDLRGQPATDTQYF	TGTGCCACCAGTGATTTGCGGGGCCAGCCCGCCACAGATACGCAGTATTTT
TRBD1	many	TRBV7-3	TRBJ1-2	CASSLRAPSPGTGEIGYTF	TGTGCCAGCAGCTTAAGAGCCCCCAGTCCCGGGACAGGGGAGATCGGCTACACCTTC
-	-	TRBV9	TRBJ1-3	CASSISRQAGNTIYF	TGTGCCAGCAGCATCTCTAGACAGGCTGGAAACACCATATATTTT
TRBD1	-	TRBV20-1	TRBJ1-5	CSAITGGGQPQHF	TGCAGTGCTATTACAGGGGGAGGGCAGCCCCAGCATTTT
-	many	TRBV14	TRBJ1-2	CASSQAGVGYGYTF	TGTGCCAGCAGCCAAGCAGGGGTCGGCTATGGCTACACCTTC
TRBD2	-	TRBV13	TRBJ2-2	CASFRAGGSTGELFF	TGTGCCAGCTTTCGGGCGGGAGGGAGCACCGGGGAGCTGTTTTTT
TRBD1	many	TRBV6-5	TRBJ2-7	CASSGGQGVYEQYF	TGTGCCAGCAGTGGGGGACAGGGGGTCTACGAGCAGTACTTC
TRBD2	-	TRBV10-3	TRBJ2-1	CAISGTSGSDEQFF	TGTGCCATCAGTGGGACTAGCGGGAGCGATGAGCAGTTCTTC
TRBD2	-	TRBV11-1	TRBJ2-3	CASSSRTSGRGTDTQYF	TGTGCCAGCAGCTCAAGAACTAGCGGGAGGGGCACAGATACGCAGTATTTT
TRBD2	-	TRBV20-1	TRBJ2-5	CSGCRDDSGDKETQYF	TGCAGTGGATGTAGGGACGACAGCGGGGATAAAGAGACCCAGTACTTC
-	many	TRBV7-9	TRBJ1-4	CASSPGDVGEKLFF	TGTGCCAGCAGCCCAGGGGATGTGGGTGAAAAACTGTTTTTT
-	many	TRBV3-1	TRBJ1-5	CASSHGGNQPQHF	TGTGCCAGCAGCCATGGAGGAAATCAGCCCCAGCATTTT
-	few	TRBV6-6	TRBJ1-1	CATVGTNLPGVNTEAFF	TGTGCCACCGTAGGGACAAATCTCCCAGGGGTGAACACTGAAGCTTTCTTT
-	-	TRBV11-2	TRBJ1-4	CANSPRTGYNEKLFF	TGTGCCAACAGCCCTAGAACAGGGTATAATGAAAAACTGTTTTTT
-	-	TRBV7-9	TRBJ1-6	CASSSQGLSSPLHF	TGTGCCAGCAGCTCACAGGGTTTAAGTTCACCCCTCCACTTT
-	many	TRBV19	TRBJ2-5	CASSDLGEETQYF	TGTGCCAGTAGCGATCTAGGGGAAGAGACCCAGTACTTC
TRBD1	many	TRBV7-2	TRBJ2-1	CASSFPGQYNEQFF	TGTGCCAGCAGCTTCCCGGGACAGTACAATGAGCAGTTCTTC
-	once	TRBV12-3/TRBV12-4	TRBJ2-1	CASSHPRTPHNEQFF	TGTGCCAGCAGCCACCCCCGGACACCTCACAATGAGCAGTTCTTC
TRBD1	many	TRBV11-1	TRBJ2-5	CASSLGRDSKETQYF	TGTGCCAGCAGCTTAGGCCGGGACAGTAAAGAGACCCAGTACTTC
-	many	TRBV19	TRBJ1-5	CASSTRQYSNQPQHF	TGTGCCAGTAGTACCCGACAGTATAGCAATCAGCCCCAGCATTTT
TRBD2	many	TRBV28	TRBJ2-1	CATRGAGDLNEQFF	TGTGCCACAAGGGGAGCGGGGGATCTGAATGAGCAGTTCTTC
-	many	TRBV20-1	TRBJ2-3	CSVGSPTDTQYF	TGCAGTGTTGGATCCCCCACAGATACGCAGTATTTT
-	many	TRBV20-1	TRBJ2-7	CSATYPDSSYEQYF	TGCAGTGCTACCTACCCGGACAGCTCCTACGAGCAGTACTTC
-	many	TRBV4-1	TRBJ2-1	CASSQARGSYNEQFF	TGCGCCAGCAGCCAAGCCCGGGGATCATACAATGAGCAGTTCTTC
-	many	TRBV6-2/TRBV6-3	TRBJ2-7	CASSYQPVSYEQYF	TGTGCCAGCAGTTACCAGCCCGTTTCCTACGAGCAGTACTTC
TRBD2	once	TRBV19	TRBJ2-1	CARILAGTPWGNEQFF	TGTGCCAGAATACTAGCGGGGACACCCTGGGGCAATGAGCAGTTCTTC
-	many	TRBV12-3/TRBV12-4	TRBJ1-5	CASSTGRRQPQHF	TGTGCCAGCAGTACAGGGAGGAGACAGCCCCAGCATTTT
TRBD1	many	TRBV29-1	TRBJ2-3	CSVDGDLGQGSPDTQYF	TGCAGCGTTGATGGTGACCTGGGACAGGGTTCTCCAGATACGCAGTATTTT
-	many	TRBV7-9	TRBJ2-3	CASSLKGSGTDTQYF	TGTGCCAGCAGTCTGAAGGGAAGCGGCACAGATACGCAGTATTTT
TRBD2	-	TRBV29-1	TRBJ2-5	CSVNLAGEETQYF	TGCAGCGTAAACTTAGCGGGAGAAGAGACCCAGTACTTC
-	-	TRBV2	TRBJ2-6	CASSVTGANVLTF	TGTGCCAGCAGTGTTACTGGGGCCAACGTCCTGACTTTC
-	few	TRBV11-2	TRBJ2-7	CASSLLFGASYEQYF	TGTGCCAGCAGCTTGTTATTTGGGGCCTCCTACGAGCAGTACTTC
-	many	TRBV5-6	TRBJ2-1	CASRIASTYNEQFF	TGTGCCAGCAGGATAGCGAGTACCTACAATGAGCAGTTCTTC
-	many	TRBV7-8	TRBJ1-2	CASSMGRINYGYTF	TGTGCCAGCAGTATGGGACGGATTAACTATGGCTACACCTTC
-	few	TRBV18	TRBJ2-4	CASSPPFAGREGNIQYF	TGTGCCAGCTCACCACCGTTCGCGGGCAGGGAAGGAAACATTCAGTACTTC
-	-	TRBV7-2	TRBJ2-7	CASSFYICSALKPGGGYEQYF	-
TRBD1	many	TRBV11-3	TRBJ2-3	CASSFTPGQRDDTQYF	TGTGCCAGCAGCTTTACCCCGGGACAGCGAGACGATACGCAGTATTTT
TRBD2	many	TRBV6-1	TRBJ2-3	CASSDPPSGISTDTQYF	TGTGCCAGCAGTGATCCCCCTAGCGGGATTAGCACAGATACGCAGTATTTT
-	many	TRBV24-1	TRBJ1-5	CATSDRGSGSNQPQHF	TGTGCCACCAGTGATAGGGGGTCGGGAAGCAATCAGCCCCAGCATTTT
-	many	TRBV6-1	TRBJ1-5	CASSPSGGPGNQPQHF	TGTGCCAGCAGCCCCAGCGGGGGGCCGGGGAATCAGCCCCAGCATTTT
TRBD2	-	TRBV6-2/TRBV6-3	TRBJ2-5	CASSSGTSGLQETQYF	TGTGCCAGCAGCTCCGGGACTAGCGGTCTACAAGAGACCCAGTACTTC
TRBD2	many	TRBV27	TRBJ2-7	CASSLFAGGPYEQYF	TGTGCCAGCAGTTTATTTGCGGGAGGGCCCTACGAGCAGTACTTC
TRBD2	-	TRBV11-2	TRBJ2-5	CASSWTSGARGETQYF	TGTGCCAGCAGCTGGACTAGCGGGGCTCGGGGGGAGACCCAGTACTTC
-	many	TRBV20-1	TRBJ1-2	CSARGFGEVDGYTF	TGCAGTGCTAGGGGTTTCGGGGAGGTAGATGGCTACACCTTC